One and the same sample provided the 27 T cell receptor beta chains below, sequenced in a study of response to subunit inactivated influenza vaccine. Each CDR3 protein gets one entry after TCRdb re-called the RT-PCR reads with MiXCR. The sample contains hundreds of thousands of distinct CDR3 sequences, roughly 27% of which appear only once. Specimen: CD4+ T cells sorted from PBMCs, collected around 5 days after vaccination. These TCRs come from a man aged 45-60 years who received an inactivated influenza vaccine.

This clonotype came up a few times. The chain carries TRBV5-1 and TRBJ2-1; no definite D call. Trimming shortened V by 1 base and J by 7 bases, and 6 bases separated the two germline ends. Per the germline V gene, CDR1 is SGHRS and CDR2 is YFSETQ. The length of the CDR3 is 12 residues. The CDR3 DNA reads as TGCGCCAGCAGCTTGAACGAGAATGAGCAGTTCTTC. It codes for CASSLNENEQFF. Filled out from reference TRBV5-1 and TRBJ2-1, the complete variable domain reads KAGVTQTPRYLIKTRGQQVTLSCSPISGHRSVSWYQQTPGQGLQFLFEYFSETQRNKGNFPGRFSGRQFSNSRSEMNVSTLELGDSALYLCASSLNENEQFFGPGTRLTVL.

The V gene is TRBV27, the J gene TRBJ1-3; TRBD1 aligns across 8 bases. Germline V gene data show CDR1 as MNHEY and CDR2 as SMNVEV (reference sequence). The CDR3 has 13 amino acids. The V and J ends lost 5 bases and 4 bases, in that order; junction bases with no gene match: 1. The CDR3 nucleotides read TGTGCCAGCAGTAGACAGGGGGGAAACACCATATATTTT. The encoded protein is CASSRQGGNTIYF.

This chain joins TRBV7-2 and TRBJ1-2; D ambiguous. This CDR3 has 10 residues. The V gene lost 8 bases and the J gene lost 3 bases, with 4 bases spanning the gap. Germline lookup yields CDR1 SGHTA and CDR2 FQGNSA. CDR3 in DNA: TGTGCCAGCGGATACTATGGCTACACCTTC. Translation: CASGYYGYTF.

The chain has TRBV28 and TRBJ2-5; TRBD2 aligns across 11 bases. The CDR3 extends over 15 amino acids. Germline assignment: CDR1 MDHEN and CDR2 SYDVKM. V shed 6 bases, J shed 5 bases, and the junction held 8 bases outside the gene matches. CDR3 amino acids: CASRVIAGGPETQYF. In nucleotides, the CDR3 is TGTGCCAGCAGGGTCATAGCGGGGGGGCCGGAGACCCAGTACTTC.

The J gene is TRBJ2-1, the V gene TRBV27; TRBD2 matches 13 bases. The germline V gene has CDR1 MNHEY and CDR2 SMNVEV (reference sequence). The CDR3 consists of 18 residues. With 3 bases clipped from V and 3 bases from J, the junction kept 8 bases outside the gene matches. CDR3 in amino acids: CASSFLGLAGAHYNEQFF. Here the CDR3 DNA reads TGTGCCAGCAGTTTCCTCGGACTAGCGGGGGCTCACTACAATGAGCAGTTCTTC.

This clonotype was counted between two and nine times. The chain combines TRBV10-3 with TRBJ2-5, with D possibly TRBD2 on 6 matching bases. V gave up 10 bases and J gave up 5 bases, with 11 bases separating them. There are 11 residues in the CDR3. Per germline, CDR1 ENHRY and CDR2 SYGVKD. CDR3 nucleotide sequence: TGTGCCACCCATCGGGGGGAGACCCAGTACTTC. Encoded protein: CATHRGETQYF.

The chain joins TRBV6-5 to TRBJ1-4; 10 nucleotides match TRBD1. The germline V gene has CDR1 MNHEY and CDR2 SVGAGI. This CDR3 spans 18 amino acids. The ends lost 4 bases at V and 5 bases at J; junction bases unmatched: 13. The CDR3 bases are TGTGCCAGCAGTTCCCTGGGGGGACAGGGGTTTCTAAATGAAAAACTGTTTTTT. Its protein is CASSSLGGQGFLNEKLFF.

The genes are TRBV29-1 and TRBJ2-1; 9 nucleotides agree with TRBD2. Germline V gives CDR1 SQVTM, CDR2 ANQGSEA. V gave up 1 base and J gave up 4 bases; unmatched junction bases: 2. This CDR3 spans 14 amino acids. CDR3 in amino acids: CSVEVAGAYNEQFF. CDR3 DNA sequence: TGCAGCGTTGAAGTAGCGGGAGCTTACAATGAGCAGTTCTTC.

This clonotype was seen a few times. The gene calls are TRBV7-2 and TRBJ2-1; TRBD2 matches 7 bases. V trimming: 6 bases; J trimming: 14 bases; junction bases outside the gene matches: 13. There are 13 residues in the CDR3. Germline CDR1 SGHTA, CDR2 FQGNSA. Written as DNA, the CDR3 is TGTGCCAGCAGGGGGGAGGGAAGAAAAAGGAAGTTCTTC. It specifies CASRGEGRKRKFF.

This clonotype was detected only a few times. The J gene is TRBJ2-3, the V gene TRBV5-1; D is unresolved. The germline gives CDR1 SGHRS, CDR2 YFSETQ. The CDR3 length is 14 residues. V was trimmed by 0 bases and J by 1 base, leaving 6 bases between them. DNA of the CDR3: TGCGCCAGCAGCTTGGATCCGGGCACAGATACGCAGTATTTT. Encoded protein: CASSLDPGTDTQYF.

The sample holds a few counts of this clonotype. This chain uses TRBV5-6 with TRBJ2-1; D is unresolved. The V gene's germline CDR1 is SGHDT and CDR2 YYEEEE. Trimming took off 1 base at V and 4 bases at J, with 9 bases between the two ends. The CDR3 has 14 amino acids. CDR3 residues: CASSLLRGYNEQFF. Here the CDR3 DNA reads TGTGCCAGCAGCTTGCTCAGAGGATACAATGAGCAGTTCTTC.

This clonotype turned up a few times. The chain combines TRBV12-3 or TRBV12-4 with TRBJ2-1; 9 bases align to TRBD2. The J segment lost 7 bases and the V segment lost 6 bases, leaving 7 bases of the junction unmatched. The CDR3 contains 14 residues. CDR3 region: CASSRLAEGNEQFF. In nucleotides, the CDR3 is TGTGCCAGCAGCCGACTAGCGGAGGGGAATGAGCAGTTCTTC.

The V gene is TRBV5-1, the J gene TRBJ2-1; 7 bases line up with TRBD1. The CDR3 runs 14 residues. Germline V CDR1 and CDR2: SGHRS, YFSETQ. Trimming at V came to 7 bases and at J to 7 bases, leaving 11 bases not matched to a gene. The CDR3 loop is CASSRDSGRNEQFF. The CDR3, as DNA: TGCGCCAGCTCTAGGGACAGCGGACGGAATGAGCAGTTCTTC.

Only a few counts were recorded for this clonotype. The chain links TRBV7-8 to TRBJ2-1; D ambiguous. The V end lost 2 bases, the J end lost 6 bases, and 8 bases lay between the germline ends. This CDR3 is 13 amino acids long. The germline gives CDR1 SGHVS, CDR2 FQNEAQ. CDR3 in amino acids: CASSLSVSNEQFF. CDR3 sequence (DNA): TGTGCCAGCAGCTTATCCGTTTCCAATGAGCAGTTCTTC.

V usage is TRBV20-1 and J usage is TRBJ1-2; TRBD1 matches 9 bases. The CDR3 runs to 17 residues. Germline CDR1 reads DFQATT; CDR2 reads SNEGSKA (reference sequence). The V gene end was trimmed by 6 bases and the J gene end by 1 base; junction bases not matched to a gene: 15. CDR3 residues: CSASHPGQGIINYGYTF. The CDR3 bases are TGCAGTGCAAGTCATCCGGGACAGGGTATCATTAACTATGGCTACACCTTC.

This clonotype occurred a few times. The rearrangement links TRBV12-3 or TRBV12-4 to TRBJ2-2; 7 bases are a match to TRBD2. The CDR3 has 14 residues. Germline trimming cut 7 bases from V and 6 bases from J; bases unmatched to any gene: 8. The chain's CDR3 is CASNWRESAGELFF. CDR3 nucleotide sequence: TGTGCCAGCAACTGGCGGGAGAGCGCCGGGGAGCTGTTTTTT.

There are a few counts of this clonotype. The V gene is TRBV20-1, the J gene TRBJ2-2; 8 bases are shared with TRBD2. CDR3 size: 14 residues. CDR1 is DFQATT and CDR2 is SNEGSKA in the germline V gene (reference sequence). The trim removed 7 bases at V and 6 bases at J, leaving 10 bases unmatched. The CDR3 nucleotides are TGCAGTGGGAGTTCGGGAGGGCCTTCCGGGGAGCTGTTTTTT. Protein sequence: CSGSSGGPSGELFF.

This chain joins TRBV28 and TRBJ2-5, with a weak D call TRBD2 (5 bases). V was shortened by 6 bases and J by 4 bases, with 18 bases between the two germline ends. Germline V gives CDR1 MDHEN, CDR2 SYDVKM. The CDR3 loop spans 15 amino acids. CDR3 nucleotides: TGTGCCAGCAGCTTCTTGAGGGCCTCAGGAGAGACCCAGTACTTC. Encoded protein: CASSFLRASGETQYF.

J is TRBJ2-7 and V is TRBV6-2 or TRBV6-3; D might be TRBD2 (6 bases). The germline gives CDR1 MNHEY, CDR2 SVGEGT. The CDR3 is 15 amino acids. The V end lost 5 bases, the J end lost 0 bases, and 14 bases lay between the germline ends. The CDR3 region has the DNA TGTGCCAGCAGTACCGGGGGAGACTTCTCCTACGAGCAGTACTTC. This codes for CASSTGGDFSYEQYF.

V and J are TRBV7-9 and TRBJ2-7, with D perhaps matching TRBD2 (5 bases). Germline CDR1 SEHNR, CDR2 FQNEAQ (reference sequence). V lost 2 bases, J lost 2 bases, and 10 bases lay in between. The CDR3 runs to 14 residues. The CDR3 DNA follows: TGTGCCAGCAGCTTAACGGGGATAACCTACGAGCAGTACTTC. It yields the protein CASSLTGITYEQYF.

This clonotype showed up just once. V usage is TRBV20-1 and J usage is TRBJ2-2; TRBD1 might be the D (6 bases). V lost 4 bases and J 14 bases, leaving 17 bases between the germline ends. This CDR3 has 12 residues. Per germline, CDR1 DFQATT and CDR2 SNEGSKA (reference sequence). CDR3 region: CSAILGRGYLFF. CDR3 nucleotides: TGCAGTGCTATACTGGGCAGGGGTTATCTGTTTTTT.

The rearrangement joins TRBV11-2 to TRBJ2-1; tentative D call: TRBD1 (5 bases). V was trimmed by 1 base and J by 8 bases, leaving 12 bases between them. Per germline, CDR1 SGHAT and CDR2 FQNNGV. The CDR3 runs 14 residues. CDR3: CASSLGGRFDEQFF. In DNA form, the CDR3 reads TGTGCCAGCAGCTTAGGGGGCAGGTTCGATGAGCAGTTCTTC.

In this sample, this clonotype turned up many times. V is TRBV5-1 and J is TRBJ2-2; D unclear. The length of the CDR3 is 16 residues. The V end was cut by 4 bases, the J end by 1 base, with 14 bases between. Germline V gives CDR1 SGHRS, CDR2 YFSETQ. DNA for the CDR3: TGCGCCAGCAGCCCACAGTGGGTCAAGAACACCGGGGAGCTGTTTTTT. It encodes CASSPQWVKNTGELFF.

This clonotype came up a few times. The gene calls are TRBV7-9 and TRBJ2-1; TRBD1 might be the D (6 bases). The CDR3 extends over 15 amino acids. The germline V and J ends were trimmed by 3 bases and 5 bases, with 14 bases remaining between them. Germline V gene sequence: CDR1 SEHNR, CDR2 FQNEAQ (reference sequence). The CDR3 loop is CASSFPPGTNNEQFF. The CDR3 coding sequence is TGTGCCAGCAGCTTCCCCCCCGGGACAAACAATGAGCAGTTCTTC.

This clonotype was detected many times. The rearrangement uses TRBV12-3 or TRBV12-4 and TRBJ2-5, with a weak D call TRBD1 (6 bases). The length of the CDR3 is 15 residues. Trimming left V 5 bases short and J 0 bases short, with 13 bases between. CDR3 bases: TGTGCCAGCAGTGAGGACAGAGATTACCAAGAGACCCAGTACTTC. It is translated as CASSEDRDYQETQYF.

This clonotype occurred a few times. The chain joins TRBV10-3 to TRBJ2-7, with D possibly being TRBD1 (5 bases). This CDR3 has 12 amino acids. Germline V gene lookup returns CDR1 ENHRY and CDR2 SYGVKD. V was pared by 6 bases and J by 3 bases, with 9 bases between. CDR3 bases: TGTGCCATCAGCGAGACAGTCTACGAGCAGTACTTC. It specifies CAISETVYEQYF.

The CDR3 loop is CASSPGPYSNQPQHF. For the CDR3, the DNA is TGTGCCAGCAGCCCGGGACCCTATAGCAATCAGCCCCAGCATTTT. The chain links TRBV7-2 to TRBJ1-5, with D possibly matching TRBD1 (5 bases). This CDR3 has 15 amino acids. The germline gives CDR1 SGHTA, CDR2 FQGNSA. V shed 5 bases and J shed 0 bases, with 11 bases lying between them.